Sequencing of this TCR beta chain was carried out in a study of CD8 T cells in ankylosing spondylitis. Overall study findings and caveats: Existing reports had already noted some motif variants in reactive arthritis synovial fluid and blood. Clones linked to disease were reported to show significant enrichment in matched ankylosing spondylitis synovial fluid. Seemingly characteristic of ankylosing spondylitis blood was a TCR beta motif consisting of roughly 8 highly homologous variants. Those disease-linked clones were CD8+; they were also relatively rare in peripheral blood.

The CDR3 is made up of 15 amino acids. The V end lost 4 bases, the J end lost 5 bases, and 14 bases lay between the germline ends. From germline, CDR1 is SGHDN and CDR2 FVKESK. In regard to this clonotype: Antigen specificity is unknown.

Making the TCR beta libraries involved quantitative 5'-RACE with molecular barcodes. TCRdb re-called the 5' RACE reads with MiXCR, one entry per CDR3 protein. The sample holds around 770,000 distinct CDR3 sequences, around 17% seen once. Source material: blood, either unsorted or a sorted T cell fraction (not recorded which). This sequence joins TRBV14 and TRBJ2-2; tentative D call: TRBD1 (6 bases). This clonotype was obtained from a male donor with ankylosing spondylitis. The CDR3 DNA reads TGTGCCAGCAGCCCGAGGGGGACGGAGACCGGGGAGCTGTTTTTT. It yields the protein CASSPRGTETGELFF.